Listed below are T cell receptor beta chains from one sample, sequenced in a study of blood T cell repertoires in COVID-19. Data came from immunoSEQ multiplex PCR; TCRdb stores just in-frame clones and leaves some out. The sample has under 200,000 clones, 87% seen once. Sequencing input: PBMCs or T cells enriched from blood (not recorded which). These receptor sequences come from a woman in her forties or fifties who had recovered from COVID-19. CDR3s include the opening cysteine and the closing phenylalanine or tryptophan. D genes are given only for firm matches. Clone size appears in some rows only: once, few, many, or a class for an expanded clone.

V,D,J,size,DNA,CDR3
TRBV30,.,TRBJ1-6,.,TGTGCCTGGTGCGGGGGCGCATCCCCCTATAATTCACCCCTCCACTTT,CAWCGGASPYNSPLHF
TRBV29-1,TRBD2,TRBJ2-1,.,TGCAGCGTCGCCCCTAGCGGGAGGGCAGGTGAGCAGTTCTTC,CSVAPSGRAGEQFF
TRBV27,TRBD2,TRBJ2-2,.,TGTGCCAGCAGTTGGCAGGGAGGGGCCGGGGAGCTGTTTTTT,CASSWQGGAGELFF
TRBV11-3,TRBD2,TRBJ2-1,.,TGTGCCAGCAGCTCCGGGACTAGCGATTACAATGAGCAGTTCTTC,CASSSGTSDYNEQFF
TRBV3-1/TRBV3-2,TRBD1,TRBJ2-2,.,TGTGCCAGCAACTCGGGACAGACAACCGGGGAGCTGTTTTTT,CASNSGQTTGELFF
TRBV6-1,.,TRBJ2-6,few,TGTGCCAGCAGTGAAAAGAAAGTTACAGCCAGCTCTGGGGCCAACGTCCTGACTTTC,CASSEKKVTASSGANVLTF
TRBV2,.,TRBJ1-5,.,TGTGCCAGCAGTGTGGCCCCTGAGCCCCAGCATTTT,CASSVAPEPQHF
TRBV6-1,.,TRBJ2-7,.,TGTGCCAGCAGTCCCCGAGGGTCGAGCTCCTACGAGCAGTACTTC,CASSPRGSSSYEQYF
TRBV4-2,TRBD1,TRBJ2-7,.,TGTGCCAGCAGCCAAAACAGGGGCGGATACGAGCAGTACTTC,CASSQNRGGYEQYF
TRBV24-1,TRBD1,TRBJ1-1,.,TGTGCCACCAGTGATTCCACAGGGGGCGCGTTCACTGAAGCTTTCTTT,CATSDSTGGAFTEAFF
TRBV18,.,TRBJ2-7,few,TGTGCCAGCTCACTTGCAGGGATGGCCTACGAGCAGTACTTC,CASSLAGMAYEQYF
TRBV11-2,TRBD1,TRBJ1-4,.,TGTGCCAGCAGCTTTGGCGGGACAGGGGGCGGTGAAAAACTGTTTTTT,CASSFGGTGGGEKLFF
TRBV3-1/TRBV3-2,.,TRBJ1-1,.,TGTGCCAGCAGCCAATTGCAGGGCTACACTGAAGCTTTCTTT,CASSQLQGYTEAFF
TRBV28,TRBD1,TRBJ1-1,.,TGTGCCAGCAATACAGGGGGGCAAAAGAACACTGAAGCTTTCTTT,CASNTGGQKNTEAFF
TRBV5-1,TRBD1,TRBJ1-2,few,TGCGCCAGCAGCTTGGGGGGCCCCACAGGGGGCGCAGACGGCTACACCTTC,CASSLGGPTGGADGYTF
TRBV5-1,TRBD2,TRBJ2-2,.,TGCGCCAGCAGCTCCAGGACTAGCGGGAGGGCGGGCACCGGGGAGCTGTTTTTT,CASSSRTSGRAGTGELFF